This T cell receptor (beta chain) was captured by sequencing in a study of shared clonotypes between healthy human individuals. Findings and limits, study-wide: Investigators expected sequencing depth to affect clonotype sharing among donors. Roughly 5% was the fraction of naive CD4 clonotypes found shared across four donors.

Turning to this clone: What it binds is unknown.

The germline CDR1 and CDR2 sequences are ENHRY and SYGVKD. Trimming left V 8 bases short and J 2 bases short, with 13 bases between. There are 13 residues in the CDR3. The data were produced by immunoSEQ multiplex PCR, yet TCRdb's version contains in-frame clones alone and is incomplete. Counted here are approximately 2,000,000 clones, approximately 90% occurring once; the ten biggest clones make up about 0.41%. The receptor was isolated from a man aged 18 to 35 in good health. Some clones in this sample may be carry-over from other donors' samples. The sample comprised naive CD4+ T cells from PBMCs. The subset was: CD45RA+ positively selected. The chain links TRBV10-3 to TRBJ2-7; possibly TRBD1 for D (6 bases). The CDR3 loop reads CAIGTGSAYEQYF. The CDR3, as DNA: TGTGCCATCGGAACAGGGTCCGCCTACGAGCAGTACTTC.